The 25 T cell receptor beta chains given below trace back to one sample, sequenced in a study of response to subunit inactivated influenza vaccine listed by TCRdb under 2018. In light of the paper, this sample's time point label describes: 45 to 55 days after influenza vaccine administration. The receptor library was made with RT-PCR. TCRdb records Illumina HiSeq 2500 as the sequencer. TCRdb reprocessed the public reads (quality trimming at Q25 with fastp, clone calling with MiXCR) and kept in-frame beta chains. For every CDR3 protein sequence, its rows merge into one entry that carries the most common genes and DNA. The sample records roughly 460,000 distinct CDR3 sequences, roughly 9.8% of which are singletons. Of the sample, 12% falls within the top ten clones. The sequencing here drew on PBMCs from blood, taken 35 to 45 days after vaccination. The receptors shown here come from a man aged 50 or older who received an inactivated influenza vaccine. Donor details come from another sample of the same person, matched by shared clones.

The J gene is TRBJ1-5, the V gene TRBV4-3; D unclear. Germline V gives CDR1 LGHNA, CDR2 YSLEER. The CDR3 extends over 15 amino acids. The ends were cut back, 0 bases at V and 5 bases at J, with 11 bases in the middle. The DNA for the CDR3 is TGCGCCAGCAGCCAAGATAGGGCATCTTATCAGCCCCAGCATTTT. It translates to CASSQDRASYQPQHF.

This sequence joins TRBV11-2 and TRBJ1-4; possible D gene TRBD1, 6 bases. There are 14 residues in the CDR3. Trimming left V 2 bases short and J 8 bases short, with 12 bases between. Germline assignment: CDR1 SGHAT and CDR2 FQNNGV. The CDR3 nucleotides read TGTGCCAGCAGCTTATCCCAGGGGACCGAAAAACTGTTTTTT. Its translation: CASSLSQGTEKLFF.

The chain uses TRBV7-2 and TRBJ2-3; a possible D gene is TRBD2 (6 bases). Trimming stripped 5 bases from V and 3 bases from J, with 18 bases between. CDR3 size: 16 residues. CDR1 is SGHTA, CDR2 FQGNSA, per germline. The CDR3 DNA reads TGTGCCAGCAGCCCTGTAGGGCTCCGGGGGACAGATACGCAGTATTTT. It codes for CASSPVGLRGTDTQYF.

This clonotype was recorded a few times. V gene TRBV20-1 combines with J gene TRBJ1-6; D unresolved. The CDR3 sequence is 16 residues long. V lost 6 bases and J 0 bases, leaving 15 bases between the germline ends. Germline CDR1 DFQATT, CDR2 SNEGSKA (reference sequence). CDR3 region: CSATKGTSSYNSPLHF. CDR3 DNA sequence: TGCAGTGCCACTAAGGGCACGAGCTCCTATAATTCACCCCTCCACTTT.

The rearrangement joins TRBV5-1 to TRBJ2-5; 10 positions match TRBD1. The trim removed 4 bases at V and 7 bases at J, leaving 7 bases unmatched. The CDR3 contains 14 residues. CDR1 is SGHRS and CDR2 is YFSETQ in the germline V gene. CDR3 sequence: CASSAGTGDGTQYF. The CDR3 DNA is TGCGCCAGCAGCGCCGGGACAGGGGACGGGACCCAGTACTTC. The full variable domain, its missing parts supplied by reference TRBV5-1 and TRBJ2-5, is KAGVTQTPRYLIKTRGQQVTLSCSPISGHRSVSWYQQTPGQGLQFLFEYFSETQRNKGNFPGRFSGRQFSNSRSEMNVSTLELGDSALYLCASSAGTGDGTQYFGPGTRLLVL.

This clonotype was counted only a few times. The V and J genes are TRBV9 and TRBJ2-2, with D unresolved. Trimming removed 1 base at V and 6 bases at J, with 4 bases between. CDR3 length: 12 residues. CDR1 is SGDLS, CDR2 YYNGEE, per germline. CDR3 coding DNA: TGTGCCAGCAGCGTATTCTCCGGGGAGCTGTTTTTT. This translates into CASSVFSGELFF. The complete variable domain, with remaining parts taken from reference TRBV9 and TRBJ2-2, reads DSGVTQTPKHLITATGQRVTLRCSPRSGDLSVYWYQQSLDQGLQFLIQYYNGEERAKGNILERFSAQQFPDLHSELNLSSLELGDSALYFCASSVFSGELFFGEGSRLTVL.

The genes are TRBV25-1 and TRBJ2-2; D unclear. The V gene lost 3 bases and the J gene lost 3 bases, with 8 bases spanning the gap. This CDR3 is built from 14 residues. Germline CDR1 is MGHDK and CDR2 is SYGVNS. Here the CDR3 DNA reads TGTGCCAGCAGTGAGGATGGACACACCGGGGAGCTGTTTTTT. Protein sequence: CASSEDGHTGELFF. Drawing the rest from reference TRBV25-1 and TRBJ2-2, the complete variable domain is EADIYQTPRYLVIGTGKKITLECSQTMGHDKMYWYQQDPGMELHLIHYSYGVNSTEKGDLSSESTVSRIRTEHFPLTLESARPSHTSQYLCASSEDGHTGELFFGEGSRLTVL.

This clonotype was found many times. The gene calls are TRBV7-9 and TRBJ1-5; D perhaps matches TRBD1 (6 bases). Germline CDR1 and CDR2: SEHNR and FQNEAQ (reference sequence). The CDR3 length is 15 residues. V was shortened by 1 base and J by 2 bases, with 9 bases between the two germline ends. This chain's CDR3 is CASSLGGAGNQPQHF. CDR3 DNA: TGTGCCAGCAGCTTAGGGGGGGCAGGCAATCAGCCCCAGCATTTT. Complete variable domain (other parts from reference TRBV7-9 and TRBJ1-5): DTGVSQNPRHKITKRGQNVTFRCDPISEHNRLYWYRQTLGQGPEFLTYFQNEAQLEKSRLLSDRFSAERPKGSFSTLEIQRTEQGDSAMYLCASSLGGAGNQPQHFGDGTRLSIL.

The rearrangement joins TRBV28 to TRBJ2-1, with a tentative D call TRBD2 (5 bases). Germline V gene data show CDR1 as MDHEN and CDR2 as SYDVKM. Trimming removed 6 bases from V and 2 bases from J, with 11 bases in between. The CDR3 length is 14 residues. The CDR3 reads CASRVPGAYNEQFF. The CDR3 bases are TGTGCCAGCAGGGTTCCCGGGGCCTACAATGAGCAGTTCTTC.

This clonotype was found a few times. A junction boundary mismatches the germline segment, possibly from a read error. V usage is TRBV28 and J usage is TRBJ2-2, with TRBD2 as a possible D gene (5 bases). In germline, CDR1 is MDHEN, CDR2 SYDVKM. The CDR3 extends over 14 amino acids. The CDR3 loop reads CASSLPGNPGELFF. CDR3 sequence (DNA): TGTGCCAGCAGTTTACCCGGGAACCCCGGGGAGCTGTTTTTT.

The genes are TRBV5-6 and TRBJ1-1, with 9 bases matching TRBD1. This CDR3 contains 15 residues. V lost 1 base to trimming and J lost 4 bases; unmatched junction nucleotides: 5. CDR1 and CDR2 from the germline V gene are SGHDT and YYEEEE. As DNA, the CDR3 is TGTGCCAGCAGCTTGTCGGGGACAGGGAGCACTGAAGCTTTCTTT. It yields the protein CASSLSGTGSTEAFF.

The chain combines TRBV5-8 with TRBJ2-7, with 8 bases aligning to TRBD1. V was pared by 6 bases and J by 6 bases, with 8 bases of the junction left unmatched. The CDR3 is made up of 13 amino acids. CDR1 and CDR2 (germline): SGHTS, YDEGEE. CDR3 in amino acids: CASKGTTGGEQYF. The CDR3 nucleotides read TGTGCCAGCAAGGGTACCACAGGGGGCGAGCAGTACTTC. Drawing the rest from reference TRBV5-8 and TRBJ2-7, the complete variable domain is EAGVTQSPTHLIKTRGQQATLRCSPISGHTSVYWYQQALGLGLQFLLWYDEGEERNRGNFPPRFSGRQFPNYSSELNVNALELEDSALYLCASKGTTGGEQYFGPGTRLTVT.

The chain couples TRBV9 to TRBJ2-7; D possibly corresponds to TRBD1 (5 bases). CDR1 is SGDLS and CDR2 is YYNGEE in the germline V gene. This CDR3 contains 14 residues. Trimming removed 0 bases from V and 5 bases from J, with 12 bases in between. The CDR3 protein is CASSVDPGLNEQYF. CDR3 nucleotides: TGTGCCAGCAGCGTAGATCCAGGGCTCAACGAGCAGTACTTC.

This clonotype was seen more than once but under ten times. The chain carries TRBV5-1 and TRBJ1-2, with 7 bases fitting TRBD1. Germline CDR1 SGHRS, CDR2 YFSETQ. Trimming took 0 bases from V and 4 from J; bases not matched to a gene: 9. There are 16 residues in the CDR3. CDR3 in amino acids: CASSLGGQALTYGYTF. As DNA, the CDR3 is TGCGCCAGCAGCTTGGGTGGACAGGCTTTAACCTATGGCTACACCTTC.

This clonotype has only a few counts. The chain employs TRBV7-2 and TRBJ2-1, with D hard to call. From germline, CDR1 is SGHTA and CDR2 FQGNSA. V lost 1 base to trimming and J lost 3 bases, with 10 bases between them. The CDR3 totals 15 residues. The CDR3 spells CASSLEAARYNEQFF. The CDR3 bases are TGTGCCAGCAGCTTAGAGGCGGCTCGCTACAATGAGCAGTTCTTC.

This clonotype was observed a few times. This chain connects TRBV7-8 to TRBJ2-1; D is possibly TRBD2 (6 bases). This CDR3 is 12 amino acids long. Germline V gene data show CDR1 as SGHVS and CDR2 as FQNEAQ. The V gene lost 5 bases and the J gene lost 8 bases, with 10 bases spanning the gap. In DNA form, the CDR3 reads TGTGCCAGCAGCACCGGAGGGTATGAGCAGTTCTTC. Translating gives CASSTGGYEQFF.

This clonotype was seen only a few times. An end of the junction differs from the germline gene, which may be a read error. The CDR3 region has the DNA TGTGCCAGCACTTACTACCTCGGGGCTAGCGGGAGTGAGAATGAGCAGTTCTTC. Translated, it gives CASTYYLGASGSENEQFF. This rearrangement joins TRBV6-2 or TRBV6-3 to TRBJ2-1, with TRBD2 matching 10 bases. The CDR3 has 18 residues. Germline CDR1 and CDR2: MNHEY and SVGEGT.

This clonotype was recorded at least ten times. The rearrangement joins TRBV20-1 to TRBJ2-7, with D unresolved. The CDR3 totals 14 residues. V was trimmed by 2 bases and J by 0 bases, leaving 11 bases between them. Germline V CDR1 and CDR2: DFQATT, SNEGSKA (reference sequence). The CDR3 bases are TGCAGTGCTAGAAGGGCGGAGAGCTCCTACGAGCAGTACTTC. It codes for CSARRAESSYEQYF.

The CDR3 spells CASSEPSGTGEAQYF. The CDR3 nucleotides are TGCGCCAGCAGCGAACCCTCGGGGACAGGGGAAGCGCAGTATTTT. The chain employs TRBV5-1 and TRBJ2-3; TRBD1 agrees at 10 bases. This CDR3 is 15 amino acids long. Losses at the gene ends were 4 bases for V and 10 bases for J; bases not matched to a gene: 12. CDR1 SGHRS and CDR2 YFSETQ come from the germline V gene.

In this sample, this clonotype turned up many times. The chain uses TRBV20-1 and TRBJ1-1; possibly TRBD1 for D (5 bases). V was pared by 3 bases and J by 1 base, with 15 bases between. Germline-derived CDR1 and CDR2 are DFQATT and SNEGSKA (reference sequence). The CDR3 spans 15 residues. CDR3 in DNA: TGCAGTGCTAGGTCAGTTCTAACAGGGAACACTGAAGCTTTCTTT. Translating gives CSARSVLTGNTEAFF.

The CDR3 DNA reads TGTGCCAGCAGCGCTCTATCTAGCACAGATACGCAGTATTTT. Amino acid sequence: CASSALSSTDTQYF. The chain recombines TRBV7-2 with TRBJ2-3; no firm D call. Germline V gives CDR1 SGHTA, CDR2 FQGNSA. The V end was cut by 5 bases, the J end by 0 bases, with 9 bases between. The CDR3 sequence is 14 residues long.

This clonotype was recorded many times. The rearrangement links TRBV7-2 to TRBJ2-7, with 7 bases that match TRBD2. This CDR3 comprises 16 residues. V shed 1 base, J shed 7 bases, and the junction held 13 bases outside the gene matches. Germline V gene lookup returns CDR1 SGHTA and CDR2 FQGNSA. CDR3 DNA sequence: TGTGCCAGCAGCTTAGGGGCTAGCGGAGGGATGGGGGAGCAGTACTTC. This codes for CASSLGASGGMGEQYF.

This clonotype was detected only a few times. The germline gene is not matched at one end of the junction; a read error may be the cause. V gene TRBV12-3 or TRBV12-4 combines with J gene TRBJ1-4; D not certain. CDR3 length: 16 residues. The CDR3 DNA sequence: TGTGCCAGCAGCCCCTTAAGTGCTGCAACTAATGGAAAACTGTTTTTT. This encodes CASSPLSAATNGKLFF.

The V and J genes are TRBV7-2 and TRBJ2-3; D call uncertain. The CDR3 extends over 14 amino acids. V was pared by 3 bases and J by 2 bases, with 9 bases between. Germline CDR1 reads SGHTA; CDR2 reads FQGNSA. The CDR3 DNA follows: TGTGCCAGCAGCTTCCCCCTATACACAGATACGCAGTATTTT. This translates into CASSFPLYTDTQYF.

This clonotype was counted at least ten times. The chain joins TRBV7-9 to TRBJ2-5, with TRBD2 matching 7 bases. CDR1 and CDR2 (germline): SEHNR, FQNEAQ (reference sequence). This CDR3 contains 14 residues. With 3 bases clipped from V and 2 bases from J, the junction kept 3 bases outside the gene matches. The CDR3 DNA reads TGTGCCAGCAGCTTTCGCGGGGGACAAGAGACCCAGTACTTC. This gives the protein CASSFRGGQETQYF.